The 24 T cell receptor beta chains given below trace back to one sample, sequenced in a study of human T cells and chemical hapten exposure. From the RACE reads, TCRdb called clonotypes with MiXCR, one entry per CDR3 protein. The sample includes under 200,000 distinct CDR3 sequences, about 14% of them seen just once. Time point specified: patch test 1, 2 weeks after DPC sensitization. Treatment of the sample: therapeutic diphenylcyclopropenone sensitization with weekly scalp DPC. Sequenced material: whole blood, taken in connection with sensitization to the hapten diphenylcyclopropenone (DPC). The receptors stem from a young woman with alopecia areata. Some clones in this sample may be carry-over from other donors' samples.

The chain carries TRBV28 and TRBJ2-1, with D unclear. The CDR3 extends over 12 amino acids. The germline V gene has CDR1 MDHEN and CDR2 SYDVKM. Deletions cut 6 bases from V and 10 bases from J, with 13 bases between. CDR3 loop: CASSLTPREQFF. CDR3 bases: TGTGCCAGCAGCTTAACACCTAGAGAGCAGTTCTTC.

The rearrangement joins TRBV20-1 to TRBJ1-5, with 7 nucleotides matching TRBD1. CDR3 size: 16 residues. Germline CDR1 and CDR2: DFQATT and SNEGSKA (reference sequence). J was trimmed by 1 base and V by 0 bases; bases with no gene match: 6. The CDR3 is CSARDSTGRSNQPQHF. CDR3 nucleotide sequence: TGCAGTGCTAGAGATTCGACAGGGAGGAGCAATCAGCCCCAGCATTTT.

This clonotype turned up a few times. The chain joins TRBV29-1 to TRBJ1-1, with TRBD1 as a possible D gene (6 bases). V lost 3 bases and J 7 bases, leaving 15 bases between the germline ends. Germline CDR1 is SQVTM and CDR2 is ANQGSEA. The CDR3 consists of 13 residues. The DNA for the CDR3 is TGCAGCGTTGAGGCAGGGGAATTGGGTGAAGCTTTCTTT. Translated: CSVEAGELGEAFF.

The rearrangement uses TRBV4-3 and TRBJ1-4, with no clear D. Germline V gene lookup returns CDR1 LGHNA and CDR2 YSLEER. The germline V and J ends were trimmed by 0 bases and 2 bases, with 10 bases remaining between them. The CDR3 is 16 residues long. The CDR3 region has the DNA TGCGCCAGCAGCCAAGACCCTACCAGGACTAATGAAAAACTGTTTTTT. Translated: CASSQDPTRTNEKLFF.

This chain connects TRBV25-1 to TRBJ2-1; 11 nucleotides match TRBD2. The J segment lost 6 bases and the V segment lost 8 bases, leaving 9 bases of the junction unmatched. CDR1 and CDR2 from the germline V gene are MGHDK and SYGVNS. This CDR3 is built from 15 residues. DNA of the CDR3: TGTGCCAGCCACCATAGCGGGGGGGCCCTCAATGAGCAGTTCTTC. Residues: CASHHSGGALNEQFF. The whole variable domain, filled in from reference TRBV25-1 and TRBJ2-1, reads EADIYQTPRYLVIGTGKKITLECSQTMGHDKMYWYQQDPGMELHLIHYSYGVNSTEKGDLSSESTVSRIRTEHFPLTLESARPSHTSQYLCASHHSGGALNEQFFGPGTRLTVL.

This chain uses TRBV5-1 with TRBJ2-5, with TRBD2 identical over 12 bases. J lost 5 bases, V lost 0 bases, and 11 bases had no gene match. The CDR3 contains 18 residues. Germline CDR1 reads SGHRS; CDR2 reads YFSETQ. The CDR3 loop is CASSLVGTSGLHPETQYF. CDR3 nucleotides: TGCGCCAGCAGCTTGGTGGGGACTAGCGGGCTTCACCCGGAGACCCAGTACTTC. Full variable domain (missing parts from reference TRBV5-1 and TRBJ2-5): KAGVTQTPRYLIKTRGQQVTLSCSPISGHRSVSWYQQTPGQGLQFLFEYFSETQRNKGNFPGRFSGRQFSNSRSEMNVSTLELGDSALYLCASSLVGTSGLHPETQYFGPGTRLLVL.

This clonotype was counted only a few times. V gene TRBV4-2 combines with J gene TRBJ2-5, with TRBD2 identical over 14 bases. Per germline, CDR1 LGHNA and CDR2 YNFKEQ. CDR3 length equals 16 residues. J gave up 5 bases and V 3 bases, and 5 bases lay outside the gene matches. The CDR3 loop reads CASSQEGLAGEETQYF. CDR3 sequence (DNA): TGTGCCAGCAGCCAGGAGGGACTAGCGGGAGAGGAGACCCAGTACTTC.

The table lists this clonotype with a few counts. The CDR3 spells CASSSSSGQLYEQYF. CDR3 DNA sequence: TGTGCCAGCAGTTCCTCCTCGGGACAGCTTTACGAGCAGTACTTC. The J gene is TRBJ2-7, the V gene TRBV12-3 or TRBV12-4; TRBD1 matches at 7 bases. This CDR3 comprises 15 residues. V was clipped by 4 bases and J by 4 bases; unmatched bases: 10.

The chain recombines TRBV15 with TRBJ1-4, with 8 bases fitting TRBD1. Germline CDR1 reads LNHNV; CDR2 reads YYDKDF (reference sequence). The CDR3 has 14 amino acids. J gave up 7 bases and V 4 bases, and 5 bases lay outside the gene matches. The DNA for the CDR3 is TGTGCCACCAGCACCCGGACAGGGTTTGAAAAACTGTTTTTT. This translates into CATSTRTGFEKLFF.

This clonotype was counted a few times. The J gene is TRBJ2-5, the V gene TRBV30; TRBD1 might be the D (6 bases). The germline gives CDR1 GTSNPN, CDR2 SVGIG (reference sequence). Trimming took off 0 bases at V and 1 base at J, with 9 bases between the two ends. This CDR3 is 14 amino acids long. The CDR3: CAWSVGGTQETQYF. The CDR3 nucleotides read TGTGCCTGGAGTGTAGGGGGAACCCAAGAGACCCAGTACTTC.

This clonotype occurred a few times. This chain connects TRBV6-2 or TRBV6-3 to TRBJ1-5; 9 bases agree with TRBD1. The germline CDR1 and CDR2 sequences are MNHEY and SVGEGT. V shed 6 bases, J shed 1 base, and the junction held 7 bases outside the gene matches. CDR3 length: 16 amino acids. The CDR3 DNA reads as TGTGCCAGCAGCCCAAGGACAGGGGTAAGCAATCAGCCCCAGCATTTT. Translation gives CASSPRTGVSNQPQHF.

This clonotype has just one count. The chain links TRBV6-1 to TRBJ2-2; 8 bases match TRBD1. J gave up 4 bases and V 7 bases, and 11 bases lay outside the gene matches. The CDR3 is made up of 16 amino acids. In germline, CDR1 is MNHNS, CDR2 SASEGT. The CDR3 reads CASNGQGRAGTGELFF. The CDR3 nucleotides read TGTGCCAGCAACGGACAGGGTCGAGCTGGCACCGGGGAGCTGTTTTTT.

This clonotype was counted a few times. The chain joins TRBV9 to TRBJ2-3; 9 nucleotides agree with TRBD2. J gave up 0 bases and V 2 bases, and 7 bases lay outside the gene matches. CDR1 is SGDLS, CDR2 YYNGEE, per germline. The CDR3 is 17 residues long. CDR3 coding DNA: TGTGCCAGCAGCGTCTGGAAAGCGGGGGGAAGCACAGATACGCAGTATTTT. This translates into CASSVWKAGGSTDTQYF.

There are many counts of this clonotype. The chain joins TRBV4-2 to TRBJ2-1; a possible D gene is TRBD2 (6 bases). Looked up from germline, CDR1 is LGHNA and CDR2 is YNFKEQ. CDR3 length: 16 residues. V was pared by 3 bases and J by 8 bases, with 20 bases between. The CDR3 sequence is CASSHAGTTRGDEQFF. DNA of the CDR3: TGTGCCAGCAGCCATGCAGGGACCACCCGCGGGGATGAGCAGTTCTTC.

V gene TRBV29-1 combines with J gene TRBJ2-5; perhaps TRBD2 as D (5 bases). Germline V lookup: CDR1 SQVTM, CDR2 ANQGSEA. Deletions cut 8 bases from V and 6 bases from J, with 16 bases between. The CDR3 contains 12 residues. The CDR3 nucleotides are TGCAGCCCTCTAAAGAGGGTAAAGACCCAGTACTTC. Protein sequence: CSPLKRVKTQYF.

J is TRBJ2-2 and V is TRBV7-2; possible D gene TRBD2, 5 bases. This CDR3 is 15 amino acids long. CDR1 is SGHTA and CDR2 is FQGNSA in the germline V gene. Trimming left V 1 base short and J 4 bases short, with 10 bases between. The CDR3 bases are TGTGCCAGCAGCTTAGGAGCTCGGGGCACCGGGGAGCTGTTTTTT. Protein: CASSLGARGTGELFF.

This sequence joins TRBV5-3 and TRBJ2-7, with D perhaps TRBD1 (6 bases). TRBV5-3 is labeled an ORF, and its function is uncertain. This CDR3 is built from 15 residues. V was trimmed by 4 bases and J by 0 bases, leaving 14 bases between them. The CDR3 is CARSPGTSCSYEQYF. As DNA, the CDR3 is TGTGCCAGAAGCCCCGGGACATCGTGCTCCTACGAGCAGTACTTC.

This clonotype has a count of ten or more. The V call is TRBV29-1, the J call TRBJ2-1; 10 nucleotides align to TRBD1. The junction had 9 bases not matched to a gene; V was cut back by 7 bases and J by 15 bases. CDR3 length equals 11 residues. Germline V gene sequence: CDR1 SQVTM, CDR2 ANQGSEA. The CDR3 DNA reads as TGCAGCGCTGGTCCCGGGACAGGGGCGTTCTTC. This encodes CSAGPGTGAFF.

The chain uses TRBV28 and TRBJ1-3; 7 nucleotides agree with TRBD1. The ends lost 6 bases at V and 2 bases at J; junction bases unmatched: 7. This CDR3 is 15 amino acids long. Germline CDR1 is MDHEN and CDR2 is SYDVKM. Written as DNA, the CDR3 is TGTGCCAGCAGAAAACCTCAGGGGGCTGGAAACACCATATATTTT. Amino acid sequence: CASRKPQGAGNTIYF.

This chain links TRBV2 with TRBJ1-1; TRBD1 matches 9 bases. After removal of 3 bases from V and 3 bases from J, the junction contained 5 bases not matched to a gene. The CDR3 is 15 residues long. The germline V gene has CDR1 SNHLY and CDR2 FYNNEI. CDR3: CASSEGRTGDTEAFF. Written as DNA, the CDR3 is TGTGCCAGCAGTGAGGGAAGGACAGGGGACACTGAAGCTTTCTTT.

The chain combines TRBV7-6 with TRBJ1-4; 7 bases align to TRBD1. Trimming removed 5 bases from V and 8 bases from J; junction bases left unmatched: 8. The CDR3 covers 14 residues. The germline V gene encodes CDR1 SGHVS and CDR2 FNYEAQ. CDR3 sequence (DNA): TGTGCCAGCAGCCCCCGGACAGGAGGCGAAAAACTGTTTTTT. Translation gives CASSPRTGGEKLFF.

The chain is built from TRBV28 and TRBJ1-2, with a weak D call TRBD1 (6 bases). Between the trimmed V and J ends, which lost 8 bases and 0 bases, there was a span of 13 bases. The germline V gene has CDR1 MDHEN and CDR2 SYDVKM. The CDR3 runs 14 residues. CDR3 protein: CASGQGPANYGYTF. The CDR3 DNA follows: TGTGCCAGCGGCCAGGGGCCGGCTAACTATGGCTACACCTTC.

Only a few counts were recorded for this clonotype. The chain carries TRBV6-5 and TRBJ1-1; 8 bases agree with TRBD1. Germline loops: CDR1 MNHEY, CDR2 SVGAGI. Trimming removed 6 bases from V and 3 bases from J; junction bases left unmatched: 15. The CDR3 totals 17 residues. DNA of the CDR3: TGTGCCAGCAGGAGTCTTCGGACAGGGTATCGTTACACTGAAGCTTTCTTT. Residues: CASRSLRTGYRYTEAFF.

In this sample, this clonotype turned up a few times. The CDR3 spells CAISDSKDSNEQFF. The CDR3 DNA reads TGTGCCATCAGTGATTCCAAGGACAGCAATGAGCAGTTCTTC. This chain links TRBV10-3 with TRBJ2-1; D possibly corresponds to TRBD1 (6 bases). Germline V CDR1 and CDR2: ENHRY, SYGVKD. V was shortened by 3 bases and J by 6 bases, with 12 bases between the two germline ends. This CDR3 is built from 14 residues.